The 18 T cell receptor beta chains listed next were all sequenced from one sample in a study of cytomegalovirus exposure and HLA in healthy donors. The PCR had 60 Vbeta and 13 Jbeta primers. Repertoires were generated with immunoSEQ multiplex PCR, while TCRdb's copy carries only in-frame clones and drops some. The listing records under 50,000 clones. The source material was PBMCs. The receptor set was obtained from a male donor in good health and CMV-seronegative.

This chain uses TRBV6-1 with TRBJ1-2, with 7 bases lining up with TRBD1. CDR1 and CDR2 (germline): MNHNS, SASEGT. CDR3 length: 12 residues. With V trimmed by 8 bases and J by 4 bases, 4 bases remained unmatched. The CDR3 sequence: CASGQEIYGYTF. The CDR3 coding sequence is TGTGCCAGCGGACAGGAGATCTATGGCTACACCTTC.

The V and J genes are TRBV6-6 and TRBJ1-4; no definite D call. The V and J ends lost 2 bases and 5 bases respectively, with 3 bases between them. Per germline, CDR1 MNHNY and CDR2 SVGAGI (reference sequence). This CDR3 comprises 12 residues. CDR3 loop: CASSYQNEKLFF. CDR3 nucleotide sequence: TGTGCCAGCAGTTACCAGAATGAAAAACTGTTTTTT.

The chain recombines TRBV27 with TRBJ2-1, with 8 bases fitting TRBD2. The germline CDR1 and CDR2 sequences are MNHEY and SMNVEV (reference sequence). The CDR3 consists of 15 residues. With V trimmed by 2 bases and J by 1 base, 1 base remained unmatched. CDR3 region: CASSLQRGSYNEQFF. The CDR3, as DNA: TGTGCCAGCAGTTTACAGCGGGGGTCCTACAATGAGCAGTTCTTC.

The chain combines TRBV27 with TRBJ1-2, with D possibly TRBD1 on 5 matching bases. The germline V gene encodes CDR1 MNHEY and CDR2 SMNVEV (reference sequence). The V end lost 6 bases, the J end lost 0 bases, and 17 bases lay between the germline ends. This CDR3 has 16 residues. CDR3 amino acids: CASSPQGYRANYGYTF. The CDR3 bases are TGTGCCAGCAGCCCCCAGGGTTATCGGGCTAACTATGGCTACACCTTC.

The chain couples TRBV7-2 to TRBJ2-6; maybe TRBD1 (6 bases). Germline V gene sequence: CDR1 SGHTA, CDR2 FQGNSA. The V and J ends lost 3 bases and 2 bases respectively, with 11 bases between them. This CDR3 has 16 residues. The CDR3 region is CASSFAPGAGANVLTF. The CDR3 nucleotides are TGTGCCAGCAGCTTTGCGCCAGGGGCTGGGGCCAACGTCCTGACTTTC.

The chain combines TRBV21-1 with TRBJ1-5; TRBD1 reflects the table's D call only, with no check against the DNA. TRBV21-1 is a pseudogene locus. The CDR3 loop spans 15 amino acids. CDR3 sequence: CASSKVQEMDQPQHF. As DNA, the CDR3 is TGTGCCAGCAGCAAAGTACAGGAGATGGATCAGCCCCAGCATTTT.

This chain joins TRBV5-1 and TRBJ1-3; a possible D gene is TRBD1 (5 bases). From germline, CDR1 is SGHRS and CDR2 YFSETQ. The germline V and J ends were trimmed by 4 bases and 1 base, with 15 bases remaining between them. CDR3 length: 16 residues. The CDR3 loop is CASSIGTPQSGNTIYF. CDR3 bases: TGCGCCAGCAGCATCGGGACTCCCCAATCTGGAAACACCATATATTTT.

This CDR3 reads CASSFYPPVTGVSYNEQFF. The CDR3 DNA reads TGTGCCAGCAGCTTTTATCCCCCCGTTACAGGGGTTAGCTACAATGAGCAGTTCTTC. The V call is TRBV7-6, the J call TRBJ2-1, with 7 nucleotides matching TRBD1. The CDR3 spans 19 residues. V trimming: 3 bases; J trimming: 3 bases; junction bases outside the gene matches: 17. From germline, CDR1 is SGHVS and CDR2 FNYEAQ.

This chain links TRBV7-8 with TRBJ1-3, with a weak D call TRBD1 (5 bases). The germline V gene encodes CDR1 SGHVS and CDR2 FQNEAQ. The CDR3 is 18 amino acids. Trimming took off 0 bases at V and 0 bases at J, with 15 bases between the two ends. In DNA, the CDR3 is TGTGCCAGCAGCTTAGCGAGTCAGGGAATAAGCTCTGGAAACACCATATATTTT. This encodes CASSLASQGISSGNTIYF. Complete variable domain (other parts from reference TRBV7-8 and TRBJ1-3): GAGVSQSPRYKVAKRGQDVALRCDPISGHVSLFWYQQALGQGPEFLTYFQNEAQLDKSGLPSDRFFAERPEGSVSTLKIQRTQQEDSAVYLCASSLASQGISSGNTIYFGEGSWLTVV.

The chain is built from TRBV7-6 and TRBJ2-2; maybe TRBD2 (7 bases). CDR1 and CDR2 from the germline V gene are SGHVS and FNYEAQ. V was trimmed by 6 bases and J by 3 bases, leaving 11 bases between them. The CDR3 extends over 14 amino acids. The CDR3 DNA reads as TGTGCCAGCAGGGGGGGGCCGGACACCGGGGAGCTGTTTTTT. It specifies CASRGGPDTGELFF.

The gene calls are TRBV9 and TRBJ2-2; unclear D gene. V lost 0 bases to trimming and J lost 4 bases, with 7 bases between them. Germline assignment: CDR1 SGDLS and CDR2 YYNGEE. The CDR3 extends over 14 amino acids. The CDR3 sequence is CASSVGLSTGELFF. DNA of the CDR3: TGTGCCAGCAGCGTAGGACTTTCCACCGGGGAGCTGTTTTTT.

The V and J genes are TRBV7-6 and TRBJ1-5; D ambiguous. CDR1 is SGHVS, CDR2 FNYEAQ, per germline. This CDR3 contains 13 residues. The ends were cut back, 2 bases at V and 4 bases at J, with 6 bases in the middle. In DNA form, the CDR3 reads TGTGCCAGCAGCTTATATCGGAATCAGCCCCAGCATTTT. Its protein is CASSLYRNQPQHF.

A note on this clone: This CDR3 is also generated by other DNA sequences in the sample. This sequence joins TRBV29-1 and TRBJ2-1, with 12 bases aligning to TRBD2. CDR1 is SQVTM and CDR2 is ANQGSEA in the germline V gene. The CDR3 sequence is 18 residues long. After removal of 1 base from V and 9 bases from J, the junction contained 16 bases not matched to a gene. DNA of the CDR3: TGCAGCGTTGAAGGGCTAGCGGGGGGGACGGCCGAGTGGGGTGAGCAGTTCTTC. Translated: CSVEGLAGGTAEWGEQFF.

V and J are TRBV27 and TRBJ1-1; D gene uncertain. CDR3 length equals 14 residues. Between the trimmed V and J ends, which lost 4 bases and 1 base, there was a span of 10 bases. Per germline, CDR1 MNHEY and CDR2 SMNVEV (reference sequence). The CDR3 nucleotides are TGTGCCAGCAGTTCCCGAGGCCGGAACACTGAAGCTTTCTTT. Translated: CASSSRGRNTEAFF.

This chain joins TRBV6-1 and TRBJ1-5; D not certain. This CDR3 contains 14 residues. Trimming removed 11 bases at V and 4 bases at J, with 18 bases between. CDR1 is MNHNS and CDR2 is SASEGT in the germline V gene. CDR3 in amino acids: CAGRGRPENQPQHF. DNA for the CDR3: TGTGCCGGTAGAGGGAGGCCGGAAAATCAGCCCCAGCATTTT.

The DNA for the CDR3 is TGTGCCAGCTCGGTAGACAGTCTGAACACTGAAGCTTTCTTT. Its protein product is CASSVDSLNTEAFF. The chain uses TRBV18 and TRBJ1-1; possibly TRBD1 for D (5 bases). V gave up 6 bases and J gave up 0 bases, with 11 bases separating them. Germline values: CDR1 KGHSH, CDR2 LQKENI. CDR3 length: 14 residues.

V gene TRBV7-8 combines with J gene TRBJ2-4, with a weak D call TRBD1 (5 bases). V lost 2 bases, J lost 2 bases, and 16 bases lay in between. Looked up from germline, CDR1 is SGHVS and CDR2 is FQNEAQ. The CDR3 length is 17 residues. In nucleotides, the CDR3 is TGTGCCAGCAGCTTAAAGGTCCAGGGAACATCCAAAAACATTCAGTACTTC. Its protein is CASSLKVQGTSKNIQYF.

The V and J genes are TRBV2 and TRBJ1-1; 10 nucleotides align to TRBD1. V gave up 6 bases and J gave up 3 bases; unmatched junction bases: 4. CDR3 length: 14 amino acids. Germline V CDR1 and CDR2: SNHLY, FYNNEI. CDR3 region: CASRWTGGYTEAFF. Here the CDR3 DNA reads TGTGCCAGCAGGTGGACAGGGGGGTACACTGAAGCTTTCTTT.